The 2 T cell receptor beta chains listed next were all sequenced from one sample in a study of blood T cell repertoires in COVID-19. The protocol was immunoSEQ multiplex PCR, while the TCRdb copy is restricted to in-frame clones and leaves out a portion. Altogether 150,000 to 190,000 clones are present, approximately 80% being singletons, with the ten largest covering more than 3.5%. The sequenced material came from peripheral blood. Source of these receptors: a woman older than 75 with acute or convalescent COVID-19.

There are a few counts of this clone. DNA of the CDR3: TGCGCCAGCAGCTTAAGTGGGACAGGGGCGGTGGCCCAGTACTTC. It is translated as CASSLSGTGAVAQYF. The chain has TRBV5-1 and TRBJ2-5, with TRBD1 identical over 10 bases. J gave up 9 bases and V 2 bases, and 10 bases lay outside the gene matches. Germline-derived CDR1 and CDR2 are SGHRS and YFSETQ. The CDR3 covers 15 residues.

This clone was found a few times. V and J are TRBV15 and TRBJ2-1; the match to TRBD1 covers 11 bases. The CDR3 runs to 17 residues. Trimming removed 0 bases from V and 10 bases from J; junction bases left unmatched: 11. In germline, CDR1 is LNHNV, CDR2 YYDKDF (reference sequence). As DNA, the CDR3 is TGTGCCACCAGCAGAGACCCCGGGACAGGGGGTTACGAGGAGCAGTTCTTC. It is translated as CATSRDPGTGGYEEQFF.